A single sample is the source of the 22 T cell receptor beta chains below, sequenced in a study of T-cell memory formation after mild COVID-19. One entry per CDR3 protein results from TCRdb running MiXCR on the 5' RACE reads. The sample carries 390,000 or so distinct CDR3 sequences, approximately 15% recorded once. The sequencing sample was made of PBMCs or a T cell subset sorted from them (not recorded which). These receptors originate from a man between 18 and 29 years old who had mild COVID-19 (a few samples of this study predate the infection). Cell type and time point are not known.

This clonotype was recorded many times. The V gene is TRBV7-2, the J gene TRBJ2-5; a possible D gene is TRBD2 (6 bases). Trimming stripped 1 base from V and 2 bases from J, with 14 bases between. The CDR3 length is 16 residues. Per the germline V gene, CDR1 is SGHTA and CDR2 is FQGNSA. In nucleotides, the CDR3 is TGTGCCAGCAGCTTAGTCCGCCTTAGCGGACAAGAGACCCAGTACTTC. Amino acids: CASSLVRLSGQETQYF. The full variable domain, with the rest looked up from reference TRBV7-2 and TRBJ2-5, is GAGVSQSPSNKVTEKGKDVELRCDPISGHTALYWYRQSLGQGLEFLIYFQGNSAPDKSGLPSDRFSAERTGGSVSTLTIQRTQQEDSAVYLCASSLVRLSGQETQYFGPGTRLLVL.

This clonotype was counted a few times. The chain carries TRBV7-9 and TRBJ1-1; a weak D match, TRBD1 (6 bases). The V gene's germline CDR1 is SEHNR and CDR2 FQNEAQ (reference sequence). With 5 bases removed from V and 5 bases from J, the gap between germline ends came to 12 bases. CDR3 length: 13 residues. The CDR3 protein is CASSKGGITEAFF. The DNA of the CDR3 is TGTGCCAGCAGCAAAGGGGGTATAACTGAAGCTTTCTTT.

The chain carries TRBV7-2 and TRBJ1-5; TRBD1 might be the D (6 bases). The CDR3 runs to 15 residues. Trimming took 4 bases from V and 6 from J, leaving 16 bases between them. Germline-derived CDR1 and CDR2 are SGHTA and FQGNSA. DNA for the CDR3: TGTGCCAGCAGCTCCGGTCCAGGGGCGGGTCAGCCCCAGCATTTT. Translating it yields CASSSGPGAGQPQHF.

In this sample, this clonotype turned up a few times. The rearrangement uses TRBV11-2 and TRBJ2-3; a weak D match, TRBD1 (6 bases). Germline assignment: CDR1 SGHAT and CDR2 FQNNGV. The CDR3 length is 14 residues. Trimming took 1 base from V and 6 from J, leaving 11 bases between them. CDR3 region: CASSLAGVSDTQYF. The CDR3 DNA reads as TGTGCCAGCAGCTTAGCAGGGGTATCTGATACGCAGTATTTT.

This chain connects TRBV15 to TRBJ2-3; 8 nucleotides align to TRBD2. The CDR3 is 17 amino acids. The J segment lost 4 bases and the V segment lost 4 bases, leaving 13 bases of the junction unmatched. The germline V gene has CDR1 LNHNV and CDR2 YYDKDF (reference sequence). The CDR3: CATSNPRGGLGPDTQYF. CDR3 coding DNA: TGTGCCACCAGCAACCCTCGGGGGGGCCTAGGCCCAGATACGCAGTATTTT.

The chain is built from TRBV2 and TRBJ1-5; tentative D call: TRBD1 (5 bases). The CDR3 runs 14 residues. Trimming took off 7 bases at V and 2 bases at J, with 12 bases between the two ends. CDR1 is SNHLY and CDR2 is FYNNEI in the germline V gene. CDR3: CASNGGLGNQPQHF. Written as DNA, the CDR3 is TGTGCCAGCAATGGGGGTTTGGGCAATCAGCCCCAGCATTTT.

This rearrangement joins TRBV4-1 to TRBJ1-2, with D perhaps TRBD1 (6 bases). Germline V gives CDR1 MGHRA, CDR2 YSYEKL. Trimming left V 1 base short and J 8 bases short, with 17 bases between. The CDR3 covers 15 residues. CDR3 sequence reads: CASSQVGQRLSGYTF. The CDR3, as DNA: TGCGCCAGCAGCCAAGTAGGACAGAGGCTATCAGGCTACACCTTC.

This clonotype showed up just a few times. This chain uses TRBV12-3 or TRBV12-4 with TRBJ1-1; 7 bases align to TRBD1. This CDR3 spans 15 amino acids. V trimming: 2 bases; J trimming: 7 bases; junction bases outside the gene matches: 10. CDR3 sequence reads: CASSLLGGQTNEAFF. In DNA, the CDR3 is TGTGCCAGCAGTTTACTCGGGGGACAGACCAATGAAGCTTTCTTT.

In this sample, this clonotype turned up many times. V gene TRBV7-7 combines with J gene TRBJ2-1; D not certain. The CDR3 runs 15 residues. Germline V gene sequence: CDR1 SSHAT, CDR2 FNYEAQ (reference sequence). Trimming pared 6 bases from V and 3 bases from J, leaving 15 bases between. The CDR3 region is CASSEGPVGYNEQFF. CDR3 DNA: TGTGCCAGCAGTGAAGGGCCAGTTGGCTACAATGAGCAGTTCTTC.

CDR3 DNA: TGCGCCAGCAGCCAAGGGACAGGCCCGGAGACCCAGTACTTC. Translation gives CASSQGTGPETQYF. This rearrangement joins TRBV4-1 to TRBJ2-5; the match to TRBD1 covers 7 bases. With V trimmed by 1 base and J by 5 bases, 4 bases remained unmatched. Germline lookup yields CDR1 MGHRA and CDR2 YSYEKL. This CDR3 contains 14 residues.

This chain joins TRBV2 and TRBJ2-1; perhaps D is TRBD1 or TRBD2 (5 bases each). The CDR3 totals 12 residues. Looked up from germline, CDR1 is SNHLY and CDR2 is FYNNEI. Between the trimmed V and J ends, which lost 6 bases and 14 bases, there was a span of 17 bases. CDR3 sequence (DNA): TGTGCCAGCAGCCTCCGGCAGGGAGAGGAGTTCTTC. The encoded protein is CASSLRQGEEFF.

This clonotype was detected a few times. V and J are TRBV27 and TRBJ2-6; D unresolved. The V and J ends lost 0 bases and 3 bases respectively, with 24 bases between them. Per germline, CDR1 MNHEY and CDR2 SMNVEV (reference sequence). CDR3 length equals 21 residues. CDR3 loop: CASSLSWQRITKSLGANVLTF. In nucleotides, the CDR3 is TGTGCCAGCAGTTTATCGTGGCAAAGAATAACAAAAAGCCTTGGGGCCAACGTCCTGACTTTC.

The chain recombines TRBV3-1 with TRBJ2-3, with D unresolved. From germline, CDR1 is LGHDT and CDR2 YNNKEL (reference sequence). V was shortened by 1 base and J by 4 bases, with 6 bases between the two germline ends. The CDR3 runs to 13 residues. CDR3 coding DNA: TGTGCCAGCAGCCAAGCCCCCCCAGATACGCAGTATTTT. It specifies CASSQAPPDTQYF.

This clonotype was counted between two and nine times. This chain links TRBV3-1 with TRBJ2-5; D remains unclear. The CDR3 sequence is 12 residues long. Trimming removed 3 bases from V and 5 bases from J, with 7 bases in between. Germline assignment: CDR1 LGHDT and CDR2 YNNKEL (reference sequence). CDR3 nucleotide sequence: TGTGCCAGCAGCCATTCGGCCGAGACCCAGTACTTC. As protein: CASSHSAETQYF.

The chain joins TRBV25-1 to TRBJ2-2, with a possible D match to TRBD1 (6 bases). This CDR3 has 15 amino acids. Germline V gives CDR1 MGHDK, CDR2 SYGVNS. V was shortened by 0 bases and J by 6 bases, with 11 bases between the two germline ends. The CDR3 loop reads CASSEYGRGAGELFF. Here the CDR3 DNA reads TGTGCCAGCAGTGAATACGGCAGGGGAGCCGGGGAGCTGTTTTTT.

This clonotype was observed a handful of times. The chain combines TRBV11-2 with TRBJ1-3; D gene ambiguous. Trimming removed 5 bases at V and 5 bases at J, with 10 bases between. Per germline, CDR1 SGHAT and CDR2 FQNNGV. CDR3 length equals 13 residues. The CDR3 coding sequence is TGTGCCAGCAGCCGCGAATTTCGAAACACCATATATTTT. Translated: CASSREFRNTIYF.

The V call is TRBV20-1, the J call TRBJ1-1; 8 bases fit TRBD1. Germline CDR1 DFQATT, CDR2 SNEGSKA (reference sequence). The CDR3 extends over 14 amino acids. J gave up 1 base and V 5 bases, and 6 bases lay outside the gene matches. Written as DNA, the CDR3 is TGCAGTGCTGATACCGGGACAGGGAACACTGAAGCTTTCTTT. As protein: CSADTGTGNTEAFF.

The table lists this clonotype with a few counts. The chain recombines TRBV4-3 with TRBJ1-2; D gene uncertain. CDR3 length: 16 residues. The ends were cut back, 0 bases at V and 4 bases at J, with 15 bases in the middle. The V gene's germline CDR1 is LGHNA and CDR2 YSLEER. CDR3 sequence reads: CASSQDMWPDAYGYTF. The CDR3 DNA is TGCGCCAGCAGCCAAGATATGTGGCCGGACGCCTATGGCTACACCTTC.

The sample holds a few counts of this clonotype. This rearrangement joins TRBV20-1 to TRBJ2-2; 7 bases line up with TRBD1. The germline V gene encodes CDR1 DFQATT and CDR2 SNEGSKA (reference sequence). CDR3 length: 17 amino acids. V lost 0 bases to trimming and J lost 6 bases; unmatched junction nucleotides: 13. As DNA, the CDR3 is TGCAGTGCTAGAGATTGGAGACAGGGCCGAGGACCCGGGGAGCTGTTTTTT. Its translation is CSARDWRQGRGPGELFF.

This clonotype was counted a few times. The V gene is TRBV12-3 or TRBV12-4, the J gene TRBJ1-1; 10 positions match TRBD1. The CDR3 totals 13 residues. The trim removed 7 bases at V and 4 bases at J, leaving 3 bases unmatched. The CDR3 loop reads CASTRDRGTEAFF. DNA of the CDR3: TGTGCCAGCACCAGGGACAGGGGCACTGAAGCTTTCTTT.

CDR3 sequence (DNA): TGCAGTGTTCAGGGTAACGAAAAACTGTTTTTT. Translated: CSVQGNEKLFF. The chain joins TRBV20-1 to TRBJ1-4; perhaps TRBD1 as D (5 bases). Trimming left V 7 bases short and J 8 bases short, with 11 bases between. The CDR3 is 11 residues long. Germline-derived CDR1 and CDR2 are DFQATT and SNEGSKA (reference sequence).

There are a few counts of this clonotype. V and J are TRBV6-5 and TRBJ2-7; TRBD1 matches at 10 bases. V was clipped by 0 bases and J by 1 base; unmatched bases: 3. The germline CDR1 and CDR2 sequences are MNHEY and SVGAGI. The CDR3 runs to 16 residues. Written as DNA, the CDR3 is TGTGCCAGCAGTTACTCCGGACAGGGGGTTTCCTACGAGCAGTACTTC. It codes for CASSYSGQGVSYEQYF.